A selection of T cell receptor beta chains follows, all from one sample in a study of Tregs in tolerant kidney transplant recipients. This table comes from immunoSEQ multiplex PCR, and its TCRdb copy is limited to in-frame clones, with some not included. This table holds about 64,000 clones, around 87% found once. Here the sequenced sample was CD4+ T cells from blood (PBMCs), taken 6 months after the transplant. The receptors were sampled from a human patient who received a combined kidney and bone marrow transplant. The T cells may partly be graft donor cells. The conserved cysteine and the conserved F or W are not part of the CDR3 here. D genes are given only for firm matches.

v_call: TRBV7-3; d_call: -; j_call: TRBJ2-7; cdr3_aa: ASSLNTESYEQY
v_call: TRBV7-9; d_call: -; j_call: TRBJ1-3; cdr3_aa: ASSPGRRSGNTIY
v_call: TRBV11-3; d_call: -; j_call: TRBJ2-2; cdr3_aa: ASSRGLVRGTGELF
v_call: TRBV29-1; d_call: -; j_call: TRBJ1-1; cdr3_aa: SVSGSVEAF
v_call: TRBV15; d_call: -; j_call: TRBJ1-3; cdr3_aa: ATRQGFGNTIY
v_call: TRBV6-5; d_call: TRBD1; j_call: TRBJ1-2; cdr3_aa: ASQGTGDGYT
v_call: TRBV6-1; d_call: -; j_call: TRBJ1-5; cdr3_aa: ASSLESSNQPQH
v_call: TRBV4-3; d_call: TRBD1; j_call: TRBJ1-1; cdr3_aa: ASSQSDLRTGGWTEAF
v_call: TRBV5-8; d_call: -; j_call: TRBJ2-2; cdr3_aa: ASSLFQGRTGELF
v_call: TRBV10-3; d_call: TRBD1; j_call: TRBJ1-1; cdr3_aa: AISERGLNTEAF
v_call: TRBV7-3; d_call: TRBD2; j_call: TRBJ2-1; cdr3_aa: ASSLSSGAVLNEQF
v_call: TRBV7-2; d_call: -; j_call: TRBJ2-7; cdr3_aa: ASSLESGIGEQY
v_call: TRBV6-5; d_call: -; j_call: TRBJ2-5; cdr3_aa: ASSFDTYQETQY
v_call: TRBV29-1; d_call: -; j_call: TRBJ2-1; cdr3_aa: SVEEALYNEQF